This entry lists 31 T cell receptor beta chains sequenced from one sample in a study of blood T cell repertoires in COVID-19. Some clones are missing from TCRdb's copy, which holds only in-frame ones; the method was immunoSEQ multiplex PCR. The sample gives some 170,000 clones, under 90% of which show up once; around a fifth is in the top ten. The source material was peripheral blood. The receptors stem from a woman of 80 years or more with acute or convalescent COVID-19.

This clone was detected once. The CDR3 DNA is TGTGCCAGCAGTAGGTTAGCGGGCTCTGGGGCCAACGTCCTGACTTTC. It encodes CASSRLAGSGANVLTF. This chain joins TRBV5-8 and TRBJ2-6; 7 bases map to TRBD2. The J segment lost 0 bases and the V segment lost 5 bases, leaving 5 bases of the junction unmatched. Germline-derived CDR1 and CDR2 are SGHTS and YDEGEE. This CDR3 region has 16 residues.

This clone was counted only a few times. The rearrangement uses TRBV19 and TRBJ1-5, with D uncertain. CDR1 and CDR2 (germline): LNHDA, SQIVND (reference sequence). The ends were cut back, 1 base at V and 0 bases at J, with 7 bases in the middle. The CDR3 is 15 amino acids. The CDR3 is CASSIAVDSNQPQHF. For the CDR3, the DNA is TGTGCCAGTAGTATAGCGGTAGATAGCAATCAGCCCCAGCATTTT.

The V call is TRBV4-1, the J call TRBJ1-2, with 8 bases that match TRBD1. The germline CDR1 and CDR2 sequences are MGHRA and YSYEKL. CDR3 length: 16 residues. Germline trimming cut 0 bases from V and 3 bases from J; bases unmatched to any gene: 6. For the CDR3, the DNA is TGCGCCAGCAGCCAAGATTGGGCAGGGGGCTACTATGGCTACACCTTC. This translates into CASSQDWAGGYYGYTF.

J is TRBJ1-1 and V is TRBV27; 7 nucleotides agree with TRBD1. With 5 bases clipped from V and 5 bases from J, the junction kept 5 bases outside the gene matches. Germline CDR1 reads MNHEY; CDR2 reads SMNVEV (reference sequence). The CDR3 sequence is 13 residues long. CDR3 nucleotide sequence: TGTGCCAGCAGTCCTCAGGGGGGAACTGAAGCTTTCTTT. Translation: CASSPQGGTEAFF.

This rearrangement joins TRBV5-4 to TRBJ2-2, with 13 nucleotides matching TRBD2. Germline CDR1 SGHNT, CDR2 YYREEE (reference sequence). The CDR3 covers 17 residues. The junction had 4 bases not matched to a gene; V was cut back by 0 bases and J by 5 bases. CDR3 amino acids: CASSLELAGGTTGELFF. The CDR3 nucleotides read TGTGCCAGCAGCTTGGAACTAGCGGGGGGGACTACCGGGGAGCTGTTTTTT.

The count of this clone is one. This sequence joins TRBV28 and TRBJ1-3; 9 nucleotides match TRBD1. The germline V gene has CDR1 MDHEN and CDR2 SYDVKM. With 5 bases clipped from V and 7 bases from J, the junction kept 9 bases outside the gene matches. The CDR3 contains 15 residues. The CDR3: CASSAGTGNINTIYF. The DNA of the CDR3 is TGTGCCAGCAGTGCAGGGACAGGGAACATTAACACCATATATTTT.

This clone has just a few counts. The J gene is TRBJ1-1, the V gene TRBV18; perhaps TRBD1 as D (6 bases). Germline CDR1 KGHSH, CDR2 LQKENI. The length of the CDR3 is 16 residues. V was trimmed by 3 bases and J by 0 bases, leaving 14 bases between them. The CDR3 DNA follows: TGTGCCAGCTCACCGATGGAAGGACAGCTGAACACTGAAGCTTTCTTT. Translated, it gives CASSPMEGQLNTEAFF.

The CDR3 region is CASSLDSVEQYF. In DNA form, the CDR3 reads TGTGCCAGCAGCTTAGATTCCGTCGAGCAGTACTTC. This sequence joins TRBV7-6 and TRBJ2-7, with D uncertain. Germline CDR1 SGHVS, CDR2 FNYEAQ. CDR3 length: 12 residues. V shed 1 base and J shed 6 bases, with 7 bases lying between them.

This clone was detected ten times or more. This chain links TRBV7-9 with TRBJ2-3; 16 bases match TRBD2. From germline, CDR1 is SEHNR and CDR2 FQNEAQ (reference sequence). CDR3 size: 19 residues. V trimming: 5 bases; J trimming: 3 bases; junction bases outside the gene matches: 11. For the CDR3, the DNA is TGTGCCAGCAGCCCAGGGACTAGCGGGGGGGTTTTTTCGACAGATACGCAGTATTTT. Encoded protein: CASSPGTSGGVFSTDTQYF.

The J gene is TRBJ2-7, the V gene TRBV20-1, with a tentative D call TRBD2 (6 bases). Germline CDR1 is DFQATT and CDR2 is SNEGSKA (reference sequence). Trimming took off 3 bases at V and 0 bases at J, with 21 bases between the two ends. The CDR3 totals 17 residues. CDR3: CSASPGSGFGSSYEQYF. CDR3 sequence (DNA): TGCAGTGCTAGTCCGGGTAGTGGCTTCGGGAGCTCCTACGAGCAGTACTTC.

V is TRBV2 and J is TRBJ1-1, with TRBD1 matching 8 bases. CDR3 length: 13 amino acids. The V gene end was trimmed by 7 bases and the J gene end by 5 bases; junction bases not matched to a gene: 6. Germline V CDR1 and CDR2: SNHLY, FYNNEI. The CDR3 sequence: CASMRDRLTEAFF. CDR3 DNA sequence: TGTGCCAGCATGAGGGACAGGCTTACTGAAGCTTTCTTT.

The J gene is TRBJ2-2, the V gene TRBV3-1 (or the pseudogene TRBV3-2); TRBD1 might be the D (6 bases). This CDR3 region has 15 residues. V lost 2 bases, J lost 7 bases, and 14 bases lay in between. The germline V gene encodes CDR1 LGHDT and CDR2 YNNKEL (reference sequence). The CDR3 sequence: CASSQRNRAGGELFF. CDR3 in DNA: TGTGCCAGCAGCCAAAGGAACAGGGCGGGCGGGGAGCTGTTTTTT.

The chain combines TRBV10-2 with TRBJ1-1; no firm D call. This CDR3 is built from 13 residues. The germline CDR1 and CDR2 sequences are WSHSY and SAAADI. The V end was cut by 6 bases, the J end by 0 bases, with 8 bases between. The CDR3 DNA reads TGCGCCAGCAGCCTAGCGATGAACACTGAAGCTTTCTTT. Its protein product is CASSLAMNTEAFF.

This sequence joins TRBV5-4 and TRBJ2-1; 13 bases map to TRBD2. With V trimmed by 3 bases and J by 7 bases, 7 bases remained unmatched. Germline assignment: CDR1 SGHNT and CDR2 YYREEE (reference sequence). The CDR3 has 16 residues. This CDR3 reads CASSSQTSGRLNEQFF. The CDR3, as DNA: TGTGCCAGCAGCTCTCAGACTAGCGGGAGGTTAAATGAGCAGTTCTTC.

This chain joins TRBV19 and TRBJ2-2; TRBD1 agrees at 9 bases. Germline values: CDR1 LNHDA, CDR2 SQIVND (reference sequence). Trimming at V came to 7 bases and at J to 5 bases, leaving 11 bases not matched to a gene. CDR3 length: 16 residues. The CDR3 here is CASKAHRDRVTGELFF. The CDR3 bases are TGTGCCAGTAAGGCCCACCGGGACAGGGTGACCGGGGAGCTGTTTTTT.

This rearrangement joins TRBV7-2 to TRBJ2-1; weak D call: TRBD2 (6 bases). This CDR3 has 15 amino acids. Germline V lookup: CDR1 SGHTA, CDR2 FQGNSA. V lost 5 bases to trimming and J lost 4 bases, with 15 bases between them. The chain's CDR3 is CASSQRLGSYNEQFF. DNA of the CDR3: TGTGCCAGCAGCCAACGACTAGGGTCTTACAATGAGCAGTTCTTC. Based on the CDR3 plus reference TRBV7-2 and TRBJ2-1, the full variable domain is GAGVSQSPSNKVTEKGKDVELRCDPISGHTALYWYRQSLGQGLEFLIYFQGNSAPDKSGLPSDRFSAERTGGSVSTLTIQRTQQEDSAVYLCASSQRLGSYNEQFFGPGTRLTVL.

The rearrangement links TRBV6-6 to TRBJ1-1, with D unclear. This CDR3 region has 14 residues. CDR1 is MNHNY and CDR2 is SVGAGI in the germline V gene (reference sequence). V dropped 0 bases and J dropped 1 base, with 6 bases sitting between them. The CDR3: CASSYSGGNTEAFF. CDR3 nucleotides: TGTGCCAGCAGTTACTCTGGAGGGAACACTGAAGCTTTCTTT.

This clone was counted between two and nine times. The gene calls are TRBV19 and TRBJ2-1; tentatively, D is TRBD1 (6 bases). The CDR3 is 15 residues long. The V end was cut by 6 bases, the J end by 5 bases, with 17 bases between. Germline CDR1 reads LNHDA; CDR2 reads SQIVND (reference sequence). The CDR3, as DNA: TGTGCCAGTAGACAGGGCCCTAGGGGGAACAATGAGCAGTTCTTC. It yields the protein CASRQGPRGNNEQFF.

The rearrangement links TRBV6-5 to TRBJ1-1; unclear D gene. CDR1 is MNHEY and CDR2 is SVGAGI in the germline V gene. V gave up 2 bases and J gave up 2 bases, with 6 bases separating them. The CDR3 has 13 residues. Written as DNA, the CDR3 is TGTGCCAGCAGTTACAGCGTTAACACTGAAGCTTTCTTT. It encodes CASSYSVNTEAFF.

The chain carries TRBV6-5 and TRBJ1-2; 8 bases align to TRBD1. CDR1 is MNHEY and CDR2 is SVGAGI in the germline V gene. The CDR3 length is 15 residues. With 2 bases clipped from V and 3 bases from J, the junction kept 5 bases outside the gene matches. CDR3: CASSYRPDRDYGYTF. DNA for the CDR3: TGTGCCAGCAGTTACCGCCCGGACAGGGACTATGGCTACACCTTC.

This sequence joins TRBV30 and TRBJ2-7, with 7 bases aligning to TRBD1. The J segment lost 7 bases and the V segment lost 4 bases, leaving 7 bases of the junction unmatched. The germline V gene encodes CDR1 GTSNPN and CDR2 SVGIG (reference sequence). This CDR3 region has 12 residues. As DNA, the CDR3 is TGTGCCTGGACCCAAGGGGGCTGGGAGCAGTACTTC. Its translation: CAWTQGGWEQYF.

The chain is built from TRBV7-2 and TRBJ2-1; 10 bases agree with TRBD2. This CDR3 has 15 residues. Germline V gene sequence: CDR1 SGHTA, CDR2 FQGNSA. Trimming cost V 5 bases and J 9 bases; bases outside gene matches: 10. CDR3 residues: CASSPRLAGDGEQFF. The CDR3 DNA is TGTGCCAGCAGCCCCCGGCTAGCGGGAGACGGTGAGCAGTTCTTC.

The chain combines TRBV6-1 with TRBJ2-5, with D possibly matching TRBD2 (5 bases). Germline V gives CDR1 MNHNS, CDR2 SASEGT. The CDR3 length is 16 residues. V was shortened by 2 bases and J by 5 bases, with 18 bases between the two germline ends. CDR3 DNA sequence: TGTGCCAGCAGTGAATCAGTGGCCGGGATTGGGGAGACCCAGTACTTC. It translates to CASSESVAGIGETQYF.

The chain couples TRBV27 to TRBJ2-6; tentatively, D is TRBD1 (5 bases). The V gene's germline CDR1 is MNHEY and CDR2 SMNVEV (reference sequence). The CDR3 runs 16 residues. V shed 4 bases and J shed 2 bases, with 12 bases lying between them. The CDR3 loop is CASSSQGNTGANVLTF. The CDR3 nucleotides read TGTGCCAGCAGTTCCCAGGGTAACACTGGGGCCAACGTCCTGACTTTC. The whole variable domain, filled in from reference TRBV27 and TRBJ2-6, reads EAQVTQNPRYLITVTGKKLTVTCSQNMNHEYMSWYRQDPGLGLRQIYYSMNVEVTDKGDVPEGYKVSRKEKRNFPLILESPSPNQTSLYFCASSSQGNTGANVLTFGAGSRLTVL.

CDR3 sequence (DNA): TGCGCCAGCAGCTTGGGAGGTGGAAGACAGGCCATTCCTGAAGCTTTCTTT. This sequence encodes CASSLGGGRQAIPEAFF. V gene TRBV5-1 combines with J gene TRBJ1-1, with a weak D call TRBD1 (6 bases). The CDR3 contains 17 residues. Germline assignment: CDR1 SGHRS and CDR2 YFSETQ. The V and J ends lost 0 bases and 6 bases respectively, with 21 bases between them.

The V call is TRBV27, the J call TRBJ2-2, with 16 bases fitting TRBD2. J lost 0 bases, V lost 4 bases, and 2 bases had no gene match. From germline, CDR1 is MNHEY and CDR2 SMNVEV (reference sequence). The CDR3 covers 18 residues. CDR3 coding DNA: TGTGCCAGCAGTTCCGGGACTAGCGGGGGGGCGAACACCGGGGAGCTGTTTTTT. This translates into CASSSGTSGGANTGELFF.

This chain links TRBV7-2 with TRBJ2-2; D call uncertain. The germline V and J ends were trimmed by 2 bases and 4 bases, with 11 bases remaining between them. This CDR3 has 15 residues. CDR1 is SGHTA and CDR2 is FQGNSA in the germline V gene. Written as DNA, the CDR3 is TGTGCCAGCAGCTTAACGGCTAGTATCACCGGGGAGCTGTTTTTT. Translating gives CASSLTASITGELFF.

Comment on this clone: Other DNA sequences in the same sample also yield this CDR3. This sequence joins TRBV9 and TRBJ2-7; TRBD2 agrees at 10 bases. The CDR3 extends over 15 amino acids. The ends lost 0 bases at V and 4 bases at J; junction bases unmatched: 4. Germline lookup yields CDR1 SGDLS and CDR2 YYNGEE. The CDR3 sequence is CASSVGTSGTYEQYF. For the CDR3, the DNA is TGTGCCAGCAGCGTAGGGACTAGCGGAACTTACGAGCAGTACTTC.

The chain carries TRBV5-1 and TRBJ2-5; 7 bases fit TRBD1. This CDR3 comprises 15 residues. CDR1 and CDR2 (germline): SGHRS, YFSETQ. V shed 1 base and J 2 bases; nucleotides not matched to a gene: 5. DNA of the CDR3: TGCGCCAGCAGCTTGCAATGGGACAGACAAGAGACCCAGTACTTC. The encoded protein is CASSLQWDRQETQYF.

This sequence joins TRBV29-1 and TRBJ2-3, with TRBD2 identical over 10 bases. J gave up 3 bases and V 6 bases, and 9 bases lay outside the gene matches. Germline V CDR1 and CDR2: SQVTM, ANQGSEA. This CDR3 has 15 residues. CDR3 sequence: CSVVDLAGATDTQYF. DNA of the CDR3: TGCAGCGTCGTGGACCTAGCGGGGGCTACAGATACGCAGTATTTT.

The chain recombines TRBV3-1 (or the pseudogene TRBV3-2) with TRBJ1-2, with TRBD1 matching 8 bases. CDR1 LGHDT and CDR2 YNNKEL come from the germline V gene (reference sequence). CDR3 length: 17 amino acids. Trimming took 7 bases from V and 6 from J; bases not matched to a gene: 19. CDR3 in DNA: TGTGCCAGCAAACTCCTCGGAGGGGGACAGGAGTCACATGGCTACACCTTC. Translated, it gives CASKLLGGGQESHGYTF.